This T cell receptor (beta chain) was sequenced for a study of T-cell memory formation after mild COVID-19. On the study more broadly: Largely donor-specific sequence clusters came from a couple of donors. Findings of the study overall: Pre-infection memory already had some responding clones, implying cross-reactive memory joined.

Each CDR3 protein gets one entry after TCRdb re-called the 5' RACE reads with MiXCR. The sample includes around 420,000 distinct CDR3 sequences, roughly 26% seen only once; the top ten take 8.8%. There are 17 residues in the CDR3. Comments on this clonotype: The antigen is not known.

The sequence came from an adult woman who had mild COVID-19 (a few samples of this study predate the infection). Cell type and time point are not known. The sequencing sample was made of PBMCs or a T cell subset sorted from them (not recorded which). This chain joins TRBV21-1 and TRBJ2-1; the D call of TRBD1 is as the table states it, not checked on the DNA. TRBV21-1 is flagged as a pseudogene. The CDR3 is CASSSEPGPRERNEQFF. In DNA form, the CDR3 reads TGTGCCAGCAGCTCAGAACCGGGACCCAGAGAAAGGAATGAGCAGTTCTTC.